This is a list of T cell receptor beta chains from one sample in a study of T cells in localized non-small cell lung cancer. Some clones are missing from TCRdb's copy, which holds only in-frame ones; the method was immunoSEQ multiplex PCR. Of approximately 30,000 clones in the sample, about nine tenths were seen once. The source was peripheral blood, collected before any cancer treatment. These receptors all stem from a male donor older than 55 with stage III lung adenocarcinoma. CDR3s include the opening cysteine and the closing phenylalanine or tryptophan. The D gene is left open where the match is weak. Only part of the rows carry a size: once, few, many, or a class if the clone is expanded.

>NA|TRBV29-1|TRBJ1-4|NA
TGCAGCGTTATGGCCGGGCGTAGTGAAAAACTGTTTTTT
CSVMAGRSEKLFF
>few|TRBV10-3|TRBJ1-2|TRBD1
TGTGCCATCACCCCGGACAGGTTCTATCGAGCTAACTATGGCTACACCTTC
CAITPDRFYRANYGYTF
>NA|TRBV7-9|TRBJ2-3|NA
TGTGCCAGCAGCTTAGTTTCTAGCATGCGTACGCAGTATTTT
CASSLVSSMRTQYF
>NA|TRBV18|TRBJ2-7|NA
TGTGCCAGCTCACCCCAAAATAAGTTGGTTGAGCAGTACTTC
CASSPQNKLVEQYF
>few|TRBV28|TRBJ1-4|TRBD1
TGTGCCAGCAGTTTTACAGGGGGTAATGAAAAACTGTTTTTT
CASSFTGGNEKLFF
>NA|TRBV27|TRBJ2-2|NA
TGTGCCAGCAGACCCCTCGGGACAACTACGAACACCGGGGAGCTGTTTTTT
CASRPLGTTTNTGELFF
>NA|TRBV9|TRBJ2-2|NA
TGTGCCAGCAGCGTTGGAGGTACCGGGGAGCTGTTTTTT
CASSVGGTGELFF
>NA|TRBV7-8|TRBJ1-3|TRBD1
TGTGCCAGCAGCCAAGGGACAGCCTCTGGAAACACCATATATTTT
CASSQGTASGNTIYF
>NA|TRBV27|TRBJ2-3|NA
TGTGCCAGCAGTTTAAATCTTGGCACAGATACGCAGTATTTT
CASSLNLGTDTQYF
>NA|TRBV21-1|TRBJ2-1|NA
TGTGCCAGCAGCTACCTAGGCCCCTCCTACAATGAGCAGTTCTTC
CASSYLGPSYNEQFF
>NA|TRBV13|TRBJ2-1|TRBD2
TGTGCCAGCAGCTTAGGCGGGGGGGCCTACAATGAGCAGTTCTTC
CASSLGGGAYNEQFF
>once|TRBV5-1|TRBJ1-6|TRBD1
TGCGCCAGCAGCCTAAGGACAGGGGGAAATTCACCCCTCCACTTT
CASSLRTGGNSPLHF
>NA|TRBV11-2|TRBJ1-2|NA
TGTGCCAGCAGCTTAGGACACGACGGCTATGGCTACACCTTC
CASSLGHDGYGYTF
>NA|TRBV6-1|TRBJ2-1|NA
TGTGCCTCTTCAACTGAGACAGGAATGCAGTTCTTC
CASSTETGMQFF
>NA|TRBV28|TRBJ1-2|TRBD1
TGTGCCGGGGGACGGGTTGGCTCGACAGGGGGCGAGGATGGCTACACCTTC
CAGGRVGSTGGEDGYTF
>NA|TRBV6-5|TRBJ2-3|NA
TGTGCCAGCAGAGGGGGGGCAGATACGCAGTATTTT
CASRGGADTQYF
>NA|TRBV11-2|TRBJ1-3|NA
TGTGCCAGCAGCTTAGTCGGCGGCCGAAACACCATATATTTT
CASSLVGGRNTIYF
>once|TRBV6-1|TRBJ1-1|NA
TGTGCCAGCAGCTCACAGGGGAACACTGAAGCTTTCTTT
CASSSQGNTEAFF
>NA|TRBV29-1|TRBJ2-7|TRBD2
TGCAGCGTTGAACTAGCGGGAGAAAGGCCCTACGAGCAGTACTTC
CSVELAGERPYEQYF
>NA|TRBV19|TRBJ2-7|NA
TGTGCCAGTAGTCTAGCCGGTAGGAGCTCCTACGAGCAGTACTTC
CASSLAGRSSYEQYF
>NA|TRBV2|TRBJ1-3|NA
TGTGCCAGCAGCCCAGTTGGGGCTGGAAACACCATATATTTT
CASSPVGAGNTIYF
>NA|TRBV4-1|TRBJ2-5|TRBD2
TGCGCCAGCAGCCACCCTAGCGGGGGAGAGACCCAGTACTTC
CASSHPSGGETQYF
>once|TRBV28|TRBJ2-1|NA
TGTGCCAGCAGTTCCACCCAAGGGGCAGGGATGGGAAATGAGCAGTTCTTC
CASSSTQGAGMGNEQFF
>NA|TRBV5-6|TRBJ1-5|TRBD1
TGTGCCAGCAGCAAGGACAGGGGGGATCAGCCCCAGCATTTT
CASSKDRGDQPQHF
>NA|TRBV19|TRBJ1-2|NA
TGTGCCAGTAGTGTCACAGGGACCTCTAACTATGGCTACACCTTC
CASSVTGTSNYGYTF
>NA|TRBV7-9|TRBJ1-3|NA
TGTGCCAGCAGCTTAGAAGGGCCACAGGGACTCTCTGGAAACACCATATATTTT
CASSLEGPQGLSGNTIYF
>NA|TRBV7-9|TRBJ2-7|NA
TGTGCCAGCAGCTTAGTTTTCGGGATCGGGGGATCGAGTTCCTACGAGCAGTACTTC
CASSLVFGIGGSSSYEQYF
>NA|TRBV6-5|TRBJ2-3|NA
TGTGCCAGCAGTTACGGGGCGGGGACAGATACGCAGTATTTT
CASSYGAGTDTQYF
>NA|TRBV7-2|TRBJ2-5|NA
TGTGCCAGCAGCTTAGGGGTCATTGGGGCCCAGTACTTC
CASSLGVIGAQYF
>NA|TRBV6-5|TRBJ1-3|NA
TGTGCCAGCACCGACTTCTCTGGAAACACCATATATTTT
CASTDFSGNTIYF
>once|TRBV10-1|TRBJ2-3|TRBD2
TGCGCCAGCAGTCGAAGCGGGGGGAGCACAGATACGCAGTATTTT
CASSRSGGSTDTQYF
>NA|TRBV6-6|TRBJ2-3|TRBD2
TGTGCCAGCCTCCGCGGGGGGTTCACAGATACGCAGTATTTT
CASLRGGFTDTQYF
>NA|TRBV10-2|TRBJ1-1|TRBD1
TGCGCCACCTCGGAGACAGGGGGCTTAGGGGAAGCTTTCTTT
CATSETGGLGEAFF
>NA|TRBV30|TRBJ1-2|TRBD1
TGTGCCTGGTCCACATGGAGGGGGAGGGGGCTGTCAGGTGGCTACACCTTC
CAWSTWRGRGLSGGYTF
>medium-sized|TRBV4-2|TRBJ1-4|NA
TGTGCCAGCAGCCTACCGGACGGGGGGACTAATGAAAAACTGTTTTTT
CASSLPDGGTNEKLFF
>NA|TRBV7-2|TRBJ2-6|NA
TGTGCCAGCAGCCCCCTCGGCTCTGGGGCCAACGTCCTGACTTTC
CASSPLGSGANVLTF
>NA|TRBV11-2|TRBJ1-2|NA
TGTGCCAGCAGCTCGAGAGGTGGATGGGGCTACACCTTC
CASSSRGGWGYTF
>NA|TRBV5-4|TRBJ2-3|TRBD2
TGTGCCAGCAGCTCAGGGACTAGCGGGGCAGATACGCAGTATTTT
CASSSGTSGADTQYF
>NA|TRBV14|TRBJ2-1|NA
TGTGCCAGCAGCCAAAGGAAGGGCAATGAGCAGTTCTTC
CASSQRKGNEQFF
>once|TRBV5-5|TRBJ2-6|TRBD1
TGTGCCAGCAGCACGCATGGAGTGGGGACAGGAGGTTCTGGGGCCAACGTCCTGACTTTC
CASSTHGVGTGGSGANVLTF
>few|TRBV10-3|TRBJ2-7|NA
TGTGCCATCAGTTGGGGGAAGGAGGGGCAGTACTTC
CAISWGKEGQYF
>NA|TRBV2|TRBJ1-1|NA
TGTGCCAGCAGCCTACAGGGAAACACTGAAGCTTTCTTT
CASSLQGNTEAFF